The 27 T cell receptor beta chains given below trace back to one sample, sequenced in a study of T cells in Graves' hyperthyroidism and ophthalmopathy. Researchers took RNA transcripts and amplified the TCR beta CDR3 regions from them. HTBI primers were used for first-round RT-PCR of the TCR CDR3. TCRdb called the multiplex PCR reads again in MiXCR, with one record for every CDR3 protein. The sample gives under 800,000 distinct CDR3 sequences, approximately 14% of which show up once; about a tenth is in the top ten. Input material: blood. Every receptor here comes from a woman younger than 35 with Graves' hyperthyroidism.

V is TRBV7-6 and J is TRBJ1-6; D possibly corresponds to TRBD1 (6 bases). V was pared by 1 base and J by 7 bases, with 11 bases between. The CDR3 has 15 residues. Per the germline V gene, CDR1 is SGHVS and CDR2 is FNYEAQ. CDR3 in DNA: TGTGCCAGCAGCTTAGAGGCAGGGGCGAATTCACCCCTCCACTTT. The encoded protein is CASSLEAGANSPLHF. The full variable domain, completed using reference TRBV7-6 and TRBJ1-6, is GAGVSQSPRYKVTKRGQDVALRCDPISGHVSLYWYRQALGQGPEFLTYFNYEAQQDKSGLPNDRFSAERPEGSISTLTIQRTEQRDSAMYRCASSLEAGANSPLHFGNGTRLTVT.

This clonotype has ten or more counts. The rearrangement links TRBV11-2 to TRBJ2-3; D is unclear. Germline V CDR1 and CDR2: SGHAT, FQNNGV. This CDR3 contains 14 residues. With 2 bases removed from V and 5 bases from J, the gap between germline ends came to 11 bases. The CDR3 reads CASSLTTILDTQYF. The CDR3 nucleotides read TGTGCCAGCAGCTTAACCACTATTTTAGATACGCAGTATTTT.

The rearrangement uses TRBV4-3 and TRBJ2-4; D gene uncertain. Germline V gene lookup returns CDR1 LGHNA and CDR2 YSLEER. Trimming took off 0 bases at V and 2 bases at J, with 14 bases between the two ends. The CDR3 has 17 amino acids. The CDR3 DNA is TGCGCCAGCAGCCAAGATCTGGCTGCGCGGTCCAAAAACATTCAGTACTTC. Translating gives CASSQDLAARSKNIQYF.

This clonotype was seen at least ten times. The rearrangement uses TRBV30 and TRBJ2-1; D is perhaps TRBD2 (6 bases). The CDR3 spans 16 residues. Between the trimmed V and J ends, which lost 0 bases and 7 bases, there was a span of 19 bases. Looked up from germline, CDR1 is GTSNPN and CDR2 is SVGIG (reference sequence). The CDR3 loop reads CAWSVRSRGNRNEQFF. Here the CDR3 DNA reads TGTGCCTGGAGTGTACGGTCTCGCGGGAACAGGAATGAGCAGTTCTTC.

This clonotype was recorded many times. This chain links TRBV27 with TRBJ2-7; 7 bases fit TRBD1. In germline, CDR1 is MNHEY, CDR2 SMNVEV (reference sequence). The CDR3 extends over 13 amino acids. The V gene end was trimmed by 4 bases and the J gene end by 3 bases; junction bases not matched to a gene: 3. The CDR3 DNA reads as TGTGCCAGCAGTTGGGGACAGCGCTACGAGCAGTACTTC. Translating gives CASSWGQRYEQYF.

This clonotype was counted between two and nine times. This rearrangement joins TRBV13 to TRBJ1-2, with 7 bases lining up with TRBD1. With V trimmed by 3 bases and J by 0 bases, 4 bases remained unmatched. Germline V gives CDR1 PRHDT, CDR2 FYEKMQ (reference sequence). This CDR3 is built from 15 residues. CDR3 nucleotides: TGTGCCAGCAGCTTCGGGGACAGATCTAACTATGGCTACACCTTC. It translates to CASSFGDRSNYGYTF. Based on the CDR3 plus reference TRBV13 and TRBJ1-2, the full variable domain is AAGVIQSPRHLIKEKRETATLKCYPIPRHDTVYWYQQGPGQDPQFLISFYEKMQSDKGSIPDRFSAQQFSDYHSELNMSSLELGDSALYFCASSFGDRSNYGYTFGSGTRLTVV.

This clonotype was seen only a few times. The chain combines TRBV2 with TRBJ2-4; 7 bases are a match to TRBD2. This CDR3 has 17 amino acids. V dropped 6 bases and J dropped 0; count of bases not matched to a gene: 11. Germline V lookup: CDR1 SNHLY, CDR2 FYNNEI. The CDR3 sequence is CASRQQERGLAKNIQYF. CDR3 DNA: TGTGCCAGCAGACAACAAGAGCGGGGACTAGCCAAAAACATTCAGTACTTC. Drawing the rest from reference TRBV2 and TRBJ2-4, the complete variable domain is EPEVTQTPSHQVTQMGQEVILRCVPISNHLYFYWYRQILGQKVEFLVSFYNNEISEKSEIFDDQFSVERPDGSNFTLKIRSTKLEDSAMYFCASRQQERGLAKNIQYFGAGTRLSVL.

There are many counts of this clonotype. The V gene is TRBV2, the J gene TRBJ1-1; D is perhaps TRBD1 (5 bases). From germline, CDR1 is SNHLY and CDR2 FYNNEI. This CDR3 region has 13 residues. The V end lost 3 bases, the J end lost 10 bases, and 15 bases lay between the germline ends. The CDR3 spells CASSDGMGPGAFF. The CDR3 DNA is TGTGCCAGCAGTGATGGTATGGGGCCCGGAGCTTTCTTT.

The rearrangement uses TRBV7-2 and TRBJ1-6; D is uncertain. V lost 5 bases to trimming and J lost 5 bases, with 16 bases between them. CDR3 length: 16 amino acids. The germline V gene encodes CDR1 SGHTA and CDR2 FQGNSA. As DNA, the CDR3 is TGTGCCAGCAGCCCGTGGAGGGCAGCAGATAATTCACCCCTCCACTTT. As protein: CASSPWRAADNSPLHF.

This clonotype was recorded at least ten times. The rearrangement joins TRBV7-9 to TRBJ2-4; unclear D gene. This CDR3 is 14 amino acids long. The V gene lost 5 bases and the J gene lost 5 bases, with 13 bases spanning the gap. CDR1 and CDR2 from the germline V gene are SEHNR and FQNEAQ (reference sequence). CDR3 sequence (DNA): TGTGCCAGCAGCGCTGACGGGTACGAAAACATTCAGTACTTC. Protein sequence: CASSADGYENIQYF.

CDR3 residues: CATSRDRGDTQYF. The CDR3 nucleotides read TGTGCCACCAGCAGAGATAGGGGAGATACGCAGTATTTT. The rearrangement uses TRBV15 and TRBJ2-3; D possibly corresponds to TRBD1 (5 bases). Germline CDR1 reads LNHNV; CDR2 reads YYDKDF (reference sequence). The CDR3 sequence is 13 residues long. Trimming pared 0 bases from V and 5 bases from J, leaving 6 bases between. Together with reference TRBV15 and TRBJ2-3, the CDR3 gives the full variable domain: DAMVIQNPRYQVTQFGKPVTLSCSQTLNHNVMYWYQQKSSQAPKLLFHYYDKDFNNEADTPDNFQSRRPNTSFCFLDIRSPGLGDTAMYLCATSRDRGDTQYFGPGTRLTVL.

This clonotype was detected only a few times. V gene TRBV2 combines with J gene TRBJ2-7, with D tentatively TRBD2 (5 bases). The CDR3 runs to 15 residues. V shed 4 bases and J shed 5 bases, with 18 bases lying between them. Looked up from germline, CDR1 is SNHLY and CDR2 is FYNNEI. The CDR3 nucleotides are TGTGCCAGCAGTGGCCTGCGACGGGAACCCCACGAGCAGTACTTC. It specifies CASSGLRREPHEQYF.

This clonotype was detected ten times or more. The CDR3 sequence: CASSQGTVGGGYTF. As DNA, the CDR3 is TGTGCCAGCAGCCAAGGCACAGTGGGTGGCGGCTACACCTTC. The chain uses TRBV3-1 and TRBJ1-2; D not certain. Trimming took 1 base from V and 8 from J, leaving 14 bases between them. CDR1 and CDR2 (germline): LGHDT, YNNKEL (reference sequence). The CDR3 has 14 amino acids.

This clonotype was recorded at least ten times. The gene calls are TRBV30 and TRBJ2-5; D possibly corresponds to TRBD2 (6 bases). The CDR3 covers 13 residues. CDR1 and CDR2 (germline): GTSNPN, SVGIG (reference sequence). Trimming shortened V by 0 bases and J by 2 bases, and 7 bases separated the two germline ends. The CDR3 region is CAWSVLAQETQYF. The CDR3 nucleotides read TGTGCCTGGAGTGTACTAGCTCAAGAGACCCAGTACTTC.

This clonotype was counted ten times or more. The rearrangement links TRBV18 to TRBJ1-4, with TRBD1 as a possible D gene (6 bases). The CDR3 runs to 18 residues. The germline V gene has CDR1 KGHSH and CDR2 LQKENI. V gave up 8 bases and J gave up 0 bases, with 22 bases separating them. The CDR3 spells CASTSRTEAPATNEKLFF. The CDR3 DNA reads as TGTGCCAGCACTAGCAGGACAGAAGCTCCGGCAACTAATGAAAAACTGTTTTTT.

The table lists this clonotype with many counts. This chain links TRBV20-1 with TRBJ1-1; 9 bases map to TRBD1. Unmatched junction bases numbered 7, after V lost 5 bases and J lost 3 bases. Germline V gene data show CDR1 as DFQATT and CDR2 as SNEGSKA (reference sequence). CDR3 length: 14 amino acids. The CDR3 DNA reads TGCAGTGCTCCTTTCCGGGACAGGGACACTGAAGCTTTCTTT. Its translation: CSAPFRDRDTEAFF.

This chain connects TRBV30 to TRBJ2-2, with 11 bases identical to TRBD2. This CDR3 contains 16 residues. The V and J ends lost 5 bases and 5 bases, in that order; junction bases with no gene match: 10. The germline V gene encodes CDR1 GTSNPN and CDR2 SVGIG (reference sequence). CDR3 region: CAWAKLAGVGTGELFF. Written as DNA, the CDR3 is TGTGCCTGGGCTAAACTAGCGGGAGTTGGGACCGGGGAGCTGTTTTTT.

J is TRBJ1-5 and V is TRBV6-2 or TRBV6-3, with a tentative D call TRBD1 (5 bases). Germline CDR1 and CDR2: MNHEY and SVGEGT. The germline V and J ends were trimmed by 5 bases and 2 bases, with 16 bases remaining between them. The CDR3 is made up of 16 amino acids. The CDR3 reads CASSRNLGGGNQPQHF. The CDR3, as DNA: TGTGCCAGCAGTCGCAACCTGGGAGGGGGCAATCAGCCCCAGCATTTT.

This clonotype was found many times. The chain combines TRBV6-1 with TRBJ1-2; possible D gene TRBD1, 6 bases. This CDR3 region has 15 residues. The germline CDR1 and CDR2 sequences are MNHNS and SASEGT. The V end was cut by 1 base, the J end by 4 bases, with 13 bases between. The CDR3: CASSEGGGPSYGYTF. DNA of the CDR3: TGTGCCAGCAGTGAAGGGGGGGGGCCGAGCTATGGCTACACCTTC.

This clonotype was found many times. The V and J genes are TRBV20-1 and TRBJ1-5, with D tentatively TRBD1 (5 bases). The germline gives CDR1 DFQATT, CDR2 SNEGSKA (reference sequence). V gave up 5 bases and J gave up 2 bases, with 13 bases separating them. The CDR3 runs to 14 residues. CDR3 nucleotides: TGCAGTGCTTCCAGGGACCGCCGCAATCAGCCCCAGCATTTT. Translating it yields CSASRDRRNQPQHF.

This clonotype was counted at least ten times. The genes are TRBV20-1 and TRBJ1-1; D not resolved. Germline V CDR1 and CDR2: DFQATT, SNEGSKA (reference sequence). Trimming took 2 bases from V and 1 from J, leaving 8 bases between them. The CDR3 is 13 residues long. In nucleotides, the CDR3 is TGCAGTGCTAGAAACACGGAGAACACTGAAGCTTTCTTT. Amino acids: CSARNTENTEAFF.

This clonotype was seen a few times. The V and J genes are TRBV20-1 and TRBJ2-2; D is unresolved. The ends were cut back, 2 bases at V and 1 base at J, with 8 bases in the middle. The germline V gene encodes CDR1 DFQATT and CDR2 SNEGSKA (reference sequence). This CDR3 has 14 amino acids. The CDR3 DNA reads TGCAGTGCTAGAATCCCGGGGAACACCGGGGAGCTGTTTTTT. Protein product: CSARIPGNTGELFF.

This chain joins TRBV11-2 and TRBJ2-1, with 16 bases aligning to TRBD2. The CDR3 covers 16 residues. The germline gives CDR1 SGHAT, CDR2 FQNNGV. V lost 5 bases, J lost 11 bases, and 9 bases stayed unmatched. The CDR3 sequence: CASSPQGLAGGFQQFF. CDR3 DNA sequence: TGTGCCAGCAGCCCACAGGGACTAGCGGGAGGGTTTCAGCAGTTCTTC.

This clonotype was observed many times. The V and J genes are TRBV28 and TRBJ1-2; TRBD1 is a possible D gene (6 bases). CDR1 and CDR2 from the germline V gene are MDHEN and SYDVKM. This CDR3 has 14 amino acids. The ends were cut back, 6 bases at V and 4 bases at J, with 15 bases in the middle. CDR3 region: CASRRTGSGYGYTF. CDR3 coding DNA: TGTGCCAGCAGGCGAACAGGGTCGGGCTATGGCTACACCTTC.

The chain is built from TRBV24-1 and TRBJ2-5, with TRBD2 as a possible D gene (5 bases). V was clipped by 2 bases and J by 9 bases, with 12 bases between them. Germline V gene data show CDR1 as KGHDR and CDR2 as SFDVKD. This CDR3 is built from 13 residues. CDR3 in amino acids: CATSDWPSEAQYF. The DNA for the CDR3 is TGTGCCACCAGTGATTGGCCTTCGGAGGCCCAGTACTTC.

This clonotype showed up just a few times. The gene calls are TRBV27 and TRBJ1-2; D gene unclear. The CDR3 has 14 amino acids. The V end lost 5 bases, the J end lost 1 base, and 11 bases lay between the germline ends. Germline V lookup: CDR1 MNHEY, CDR2 SMNVEV (reference sequence). CDR3 loop: CASSTSPNNYGYTF. Written as DNA, the CDR3 is TGTGCCAGCAGTACCTCACCGAATAACTATGGCTACACCTTC.

This clonotype showed up many times. CDR3 region: CASSYRETDTQYF. CDR3 nucleotides: TGTGCCAGCAGTTATCGAGAAACAGATACGCAGTATTTT. This chain connects TRBV6-2 or TRBV6-3 to TRBJ2-3; no clear D. V was clipped by 3 bases and J by 3 bases, with 7 bases between them. The CDR3 runs to 13 residues. The germline V gene has CDR1 MNHEY and CDR2 SVGEGT.